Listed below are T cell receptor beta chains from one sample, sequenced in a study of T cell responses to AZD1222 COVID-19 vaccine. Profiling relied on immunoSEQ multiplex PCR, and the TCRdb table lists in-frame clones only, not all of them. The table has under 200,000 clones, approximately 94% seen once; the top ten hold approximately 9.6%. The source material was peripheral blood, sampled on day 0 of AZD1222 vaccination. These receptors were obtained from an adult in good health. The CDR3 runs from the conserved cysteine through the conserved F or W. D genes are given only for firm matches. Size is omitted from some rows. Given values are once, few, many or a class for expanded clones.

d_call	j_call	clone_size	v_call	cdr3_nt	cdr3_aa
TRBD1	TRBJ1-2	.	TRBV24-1	TGTGCCACCAGTGGTGGACAGGGGAGCTATGGCTACACCTTC	CATSGGQGSYGYTF
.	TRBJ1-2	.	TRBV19	TGTGCCAGTAGTAACGTGGCAGGGCGAGGCTACACCTTC	CASSNVAGRGYTF
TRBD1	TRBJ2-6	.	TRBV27	TGTGCCAGCAGTTTCCTCCCCCAGGCAGGGGGCAAGGGGGGGGCCAACGTCCTGACTTTC	CASSFLPQAGGKGGANVLTF
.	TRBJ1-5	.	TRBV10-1	TGCGCCAGCAGTAGCCCCTACAGGACTCATAGCAATCAGCCCCAGCATTTT	CASSSPYRTHSNQPQHF
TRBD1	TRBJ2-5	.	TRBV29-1	TGCAGCGCCCTGAGTGGACAGGTAAAAAAACAAGAGACCCAGTACTTC	CSALSGQVKKQETQYF
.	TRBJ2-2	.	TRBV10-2	TGCGCCAGCAGTCTACAGGGTGCCGGGGAGCTGTTTTTT	CASSLQGAGELFF
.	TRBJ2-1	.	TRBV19	TGTGCCAGTAGTATAGGGCTACACCCCGGTGAGCAGTTCTTC	CASSIGLHPGEQFF
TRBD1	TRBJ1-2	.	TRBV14	TGTGCCAGCAGCCCTGGACAGGGGGCGCATGGCTACACCTTC	CASSPGQGAHGYTF
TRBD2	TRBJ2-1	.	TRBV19	TGTGCCAGTAGTATCCGACTAGCGGGAGGGAATGAGCAGTTCTTC	CASSIRLAGGNEQFF
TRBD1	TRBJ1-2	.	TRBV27	TGTGCCAGCAGTCCCAAGGACAGGGCGAAGTATGGCTACACCTTC	CASSPKDRAKYGYTF
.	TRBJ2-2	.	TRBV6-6	TGTGCCAGCAGATTGGAGGGCTTCGCGAACACCGGGGAGCTGTTTTTT	CASRLEGFANTGELFF
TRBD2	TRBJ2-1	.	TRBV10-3	TGTGCCATCACTCACGGGACTAGCGGCAATGAGCAGTTCTTC	CAITHGTSGNEQFF
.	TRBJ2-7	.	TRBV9	TGTGCCAGCAGCCCCAGAACCCTATCCTACGAGCAGTACTTC	CASSPRTLSYEQYF
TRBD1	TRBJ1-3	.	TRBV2	TGTGCCAGCAGGGCCGGGACAGCCGGAAACACCATATATTTT	CASRAGTAGNTIYF
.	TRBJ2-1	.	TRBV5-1	TGCGCCAGCAGTTGGAGCTCCTACAATGAGCAGTTCTTC	CASSWSSYNEQFF
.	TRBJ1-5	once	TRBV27	TGTGCCAGCAGTTTAAGGGGCAGCGGCAATCAGCCCCAGCATTTT	CASSLRGSGNQPQHF
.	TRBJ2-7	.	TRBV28	TGTGCCAGCAGCACCCTTCCCTACGAGCAGTACTTC	CASSTLPYEQYF
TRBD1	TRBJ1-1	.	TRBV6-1	TGTGCCAGCAGTGAGATGACAGGGCAGACTGAAGCTTTCTTT	CASSEMTGQTEAFF
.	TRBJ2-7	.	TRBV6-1	TGTGCCAGCAGTGAACCCCTAGGGCTGACCTACGAGCAGTACTTC	CASSEPLGLTYEQYF
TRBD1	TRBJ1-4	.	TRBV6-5	TGTGCCAGCAGTTCAGGGACAGGGTCCAGAGGAAAACTGTTTTTT	CASSSGTGSRGKLFF
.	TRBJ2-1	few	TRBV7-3	TGTGCCAGCAGCTCGGACAGCTCCCTATACAATGAGCAGTTCTTC	CASSSDSSLYNEQFF
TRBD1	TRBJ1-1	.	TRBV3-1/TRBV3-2	TGTGCCAGCAGCCGGGGGACAGTTGAAGCTTTCTTT	CASSRGTVEAFF
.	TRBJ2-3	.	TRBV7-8	TGTGCCAGCAGCTTTGAGTTGACGTATACGCAGTATTTT	CASSFELTYTQYF
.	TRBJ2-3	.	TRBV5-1	TGCGCCAGCAGCTTGTCTTTAGCGAACACAGATACGCAGTATTTT	CASSLSLANTDTQYF
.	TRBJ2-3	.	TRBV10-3	TGTGCCATCAGTGAGCTAGTATCCGATACGCAGTATTTT	CAISELVSDTQYF
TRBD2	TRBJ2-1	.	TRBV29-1	TGCAGCGTCATCAGCGTGTCGGCGGGAGTCTCCTACAATGAGCAGTTCTTC	CSVISVSAGVSYNEQFF
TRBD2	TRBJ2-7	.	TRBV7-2	TGTGCCAGCACCATTGGGGGTAGCGGGAGCGGGGGCTCCTACGAGCAGTACTTC	CASTIGGSGSGGSYEQYF
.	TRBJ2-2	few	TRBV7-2	TGTGCCAGCAGACTCCGGGGTACCGGGGAGCTGTTTTTT	CASRLRGTGELFF
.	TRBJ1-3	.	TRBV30	TGTGCCTGGAGTATAGGCATCTTAGACTCTGGAAACACCATATATTTT	CAWSIGILDSGNTIYF